These 10 T cell receptor beta chains were sequenced from one sample in a study of blood T cell repertoires in COVID-19. Method: immunoSEQ multiplex PCR; TCRdb's copy keeps in-frame clones and lacks some. This table has 150,000 to 200,000 clones, approximately 80% appearing once. The source material was PBMCs or T cells enriched from blood (not recorded which). All receptors come from a woman aged 55 to 70 who had recovered from COVID-19.

The V and J genes are TRBV7-3 and TRBJ1-2, with TRBD1 identical over 8 bases. This CDR3 is built from 16 residues. In germline, CDR1 is SGHTA, CDR2 FQGTGA. Losses at the gene ends were 1 base for V and 1 base for J; bases not matched to a gene: 5. The CDR3 nucleotides are TGTGCCAGCAGCTTAAAAGGGACAGGCATTAACTATGGCTACACCTTC. The encoded protein is CASSLKGTGINYGYTF.

V usage is TRBV6-2 or TRBV6-3 and J usage is TRBJ2-1; 13 bases line up with TRBD2. Germline values: CDR1 MNHEY, CDR2 SVGEGT. V gave up 4 bases and J gave up 7 bases; unmatched junction bases: 4. The CDR3 covers 15 residues. The CDR3: CASSSTSGRVNEQFF. In DNA, the CDR3 is TGTGCCAGCAGTTCCACTAGCGGGAGGGTTAATGAGCAGTTCTTC.

The rearrangement uses TRBV5-1 and TRBJ1-1, with 10 bases fitting TRBD1. CDR1 is SGHRS, CDR2 YFSETQ, per germline. Losses at the gene ends were 0 bases for V and 4 bases for J; bases not matched to a gene: 9. The CDR3 loop spans 17 amino acids. CDR3 in amino acids: CASSLGPRTGGSTEAFF. The CDR3 DNA reads as TGCGCCAGCAGCTTGGGTCCTCGGACAGGGGGTTCCACTGAAGCTTTCTTT. The full variable domain, with the rest looked up from reference TRBV5-1 and TRBJ1-1, is KAGVTQTPRYLIKTRGQQVTLSCSPISGHRSVSWYQQTPGQGLQFLFEYFSETQRNKGNFPGRFSGRQFSNSRSEMNVSTLELGDSALYLCASSLGPRTGGSTEAFFGQGTRLTVV.

The V gene is TRBV30, the J gene TRBJ1-5; no reliable D call. In germline, CDR1 is GTSNPN, CDR2 SVGIG (reference sequence). Trimming pared 6 bases from V and 2 bases from J, leaving 11 bases between. This CDR3 contains 13 residues. The CDR3: CACHGGGNQPQHF. The CDR3 DNA reads TGTGCCTGTCACGGCGGGGGCAATCAGCCCCAGCATTTT.

The chain combines TRBV14 with TRBJ1-1; D call uncertain. The germline gives CDR1 SGHDN, CDR2 FVKESK. This CDR3 is 11 amino acids long. V lost 2 bases and J 11 bases, leaving 9 bases between the germline ends. The CDR3 coding sequence is TGTGCCAGCAGCCAATCGGTTGTGGCTTTCTTT. Residues: CASSQSVVAFF. The full variable domain, rest sourced from reference TRBV14 and TRBJ1-1, is EAGVTQFPSHSVIEKGQTVTLRCDPISGHDNLYWYRRVMGKEIKFLLHFVKESKQDESGMPNNRFLAERTGGTYSTLKVQPAELEDSGVYFCASSQSVVAFFGQGTRLTVV.

The chain joins TRBV2 to TRBJ1-2, with D unresolved. Trimming took off 2 bases at V and 7 bases at J, with 14 bases between the two ends. The CDR3 is made up of 14 amino acids. Germline loops: CDR1 SNHLY, CDR2 FYNNEI. This CDR3 is CASSESATFGGYTF. DNA of the CDR3: TGTGCCAGCAGTGAATCGGCGACTTTCGGTGGCTACACCTTC.

The table lists this clone with a count of one. The V call is TRBV15, the J call TRBJ2-5; 9 nucleotides line up with TRBD2. Germline V gene sequence: CDR1 LNHNV, CDR2 YYDKDF (reference sequence). The CDR3 sequence is 16 residues long. Trimming took 5 bases from V and 5 from J; bases not matched to a gene: 12. CDR3 protein: CATSHRRGGGQETQYF. CDR3 bases: TGTGCCACCAGCCACCGGCGGGGGGGCGGGCAGGAGACCCAGTACTTC.

The chain employs TRBV7-8 and TRBJ1-1, with TRBD1 matching 9 bases. The V gene end was trimmed by 0 bases and the J gene end by 4 bases; junction bases not matched to a gene: 0. The CDR3 loop spans 14 amino acids. CDR1 is SGHVS, CDR2 FQNEAQ, per germline. Written as DNA, the CDR3 is TGTGCCAGCAGCTTAGCGACAGGGGGCACTGAAGCTTTCTTT. This gives the protein CASSLATGGTEAFF.

This rearrangement joins TRBV18 to TRBJ2-3; no firm D call. The CDR3 contains 15 residues. Germline V gene data show CDR1 as KGHSH and CDR2 as LQKENI. Trimming stripped 0 bases from V and 2 bases from J, with 9 bases between. As DNA, the CDR3 is TGTGCCAGCTCACCACCGATGAGATACACAGATACGCAGTATTTT. Protein product: CASSPPMRYTDTQYF.

The chain recombines TRBV19 with TRBJ2-5; possibly TRBD1 for D (5 bases). V was trimmed by 6 bases and J by 2 bases, leaving 10 bases between them. Germline CDR1 and CDR2: LNHDA and SQIVND (reference sequence). This CDR3 comprises 13 residues. This CDR3 reads CASSRTKQETQYF. For the CDR3, the DNA is TGTGCCAGTAGCCGGACAAAACAAGAGACCCAGTACTTC.